What follows are 15 T cell receptor beta chains derived from one specimen sequenced in a study of blood T cell repertoires in COVID-19. Clones were sequenced by immunoSEQ multiplex PCR, and TCRdb holds only the in-frame ones, with some missing. There are about 400,000 clones in the sample; approximately 90% occur only once, and over 1.3% lies in the top ten. The source material was peripheral blood. These receptor sequences come from a woman aged 30 to 39 with active or convalescent COVID-19.

The chain employs TRBV25-1 and TRBJ1-1, with a weak D call TRBD1 (6 bases). With 5 bases removed from V and 4 bases from J, the gap between germline ends came to 20 bases. Looked up from germline, CDR1 is MGHDK and CDR2 is SYGVNS. The CDR3 has 16 amino acids. The CDR3 DNA is TGTGCCAGCAGTCTCGAACATGGGACAAGAACCACTGAAGCTTTCTTT. The encoded protein is CASSLEHGTRTTEAFF.

V usage is TRBV25-1 and J usage is TRBJ1-1; 8 nucleotides agree with TRBD1. The CDR3 has 17 amino acids. Germline trimming cut 4 bases from V and 1 base from J; bases unmatched to any gene: 11. Germline loops: CDR1 MGHDK, CDR2 SYGVNS. CDR3 amino acids: CASSATQGAIPNTEAFF. CDR3 bases: TGTGCCAGCAGTGCGACTCAGGGGGCAATCCCGAACACTGAAGCTTTCTTT.

As DNA, the CDR3 is TGTGCCAGCAGACGGGGACAGGGATCTTCGGGCACTGAAGCTTTCTTT. Translated: CASRRGQGSSGTEAFF. The chain combines TRBV27 with TRBJ1-1, with TRBD1 matching over 9 bases. The CDR3 has 16 amino acids. The V and J ends lost 6 bases and 4 bases, in that order; junction bases with no gene match: 12. From germline, CDR1 is MNHEY and CDR2 SMNVEV (reference sequence).

The rearrangement joins TRBV5-4 to TRBJ2-3, with D perhaps TRBD2 (5 bases). This CDR3 has 16 amino acids. Germline values: CDR1 SGHNT, CDR2 YYREEE (reference sequence). Trimming removed 3 bases from V and 1 base from J, with 15 bases in between. The CDR3 protein is CASSSTPSGGTDTQYF. CDR3 nucleotides: TGTGCCAGCAGCTCGACCCCCAGCGGCGGCACAGATACGCAGTATTTT.

The V call is TRBV6-5, the J call TRBJ1-1; D is uncertain. The V gene's germline CDR1 is MNHEY and CDR2 SVGAGI. This CDR3 is 15 amino acids long. The V gene lost 5 bases and the J gene lost 3 bases, with 16 bases spanning the gap. CDR3 coding DNA: TGTGCCAGCAGTCGCCGGGGAGTGATCGACACTGAAGCTTTCTTT. Translation: CASSRRGVIDTEAFF.

V is TRBV6-5 and J is TRBJ1-4; TRBD1 matches 9 bases. CDR1 and CDR2 from the germline V gene are MNHEY and SVGAGI. The J segment lost 7 bases and the V segment lost 6 bases, leaving 6 bases of the junction unmatched. The CDR3 totals 14 residues. The CDR3, as DNA: TGTGCCAGCAGGGGGACAGGGACGACTGAAAAACTGTTTTTT. Encoded protein: CASRGTGTTEKLFF.

V gene TRBV25-1 combines with J gene TRBJ1-5; 7 bases fit TRBD1. Germline values: CDR1 MGHDK, CDR2 SYGVNS. J lost 9 bases, V lost 4 bases, and 9 bases had no gene match. The CDR3 contains 14 residues. In DNA, the CDR3 is TGTGCCAGCAGTGCCCGACAGGGATTTGGGCCCCAGCATTTT. Encoded protein: CASSARQGFGPQHF.

The chain has TRBV10-3 and TRBJ2-7; D ambiguous. From germline, CDR1 is ENHRY and CDR2 SYGVKD. This CDR3 has 13 amino acids. Trimming cost V 3 bases and J 4 bases, with 10 bases left between them. The CDR3 bases are TGTGCCATCAGTGATTCAGAAAAGTACGAGCAGTACTTC. This translates into CAISDSEKYEQYF.

This clone is a singleton in its sample. The chain carries TRBV5-5 and TRBJ1-5, with 7 bases that match TRBD1. The ends lost 4 bases at V and 5 bases at J; junction bases unmatched: 9. The CDR3 has 15 residues. Germline V CDR1 and CDR2: SGHKS, YYEKEE (reference sequence). CDR3 DNA: TGTGCCAGCAGCACCCGGGGGGGGACAGATCAGCCCCAGCATTTT. Its translation: CASSTRGGTDQPQHF.

The chain recombines TRBV7-8 with TRBJ2-3, with 13 bases identical to TRBD2. CDR3 length: 16 amino acids. Unmatched junction bases numbered 2, after V lost 1 base and J lost 4 bases. Germline loops: CDR1 SGHVS, CDR2 FQNEAQ. The CDR3 nucleotides are TGTGCCAGCAGCTTAGTTACTAGCGGGGGGGCAGATACGCAGTATTTT. Protein product: CASSLVTSGGADTQYF.

In its sample, this clone was seen a few times. The chain uses TRBV9 and TRBJ1-4; D ambiguous. V lost 1 base, J lost 3 bases, and 10 bases lay in between. CDR1 is SGDLS and CDR2 is YYNGEE in the germline V gene. The CDR3 extends over 15 amino acids. The CDR3, as DNA: TGTGCCAGCAGCGTATATCCGGGGTCTAATGAAAAACTGTTTTTT. This translates into CASSVYPGSNEKLFF.

V is TRBV19 and J is TRBJ2-7; 9 bases are a match to TRBD2. CDR3 length equals 14 residues. Trimming at V came to 3 bases and at J to 3 bases, leaving 3 bases not matched to a gene. Germline assignment: CDR1 LNHDA and CDR2 SQIVND (reference sequence). The CDR3 DNA is TGTGCCAGTAGTATTAGCGGGAGTGTCTACGAGCAGTACTTC. Encoded protein: CASSISGSVYEQYF.

This sequence joins TRBV11-2 and TRBJ2-7, with 9 bases aligning to TRBD1. The germline V gene has CDR1 SGHAT and CDR2 FQNNGV. There are 16 residues in the CDR3. The ends lost 4 bases at V and 3 bases at J; junction bases unmatched: 10. CDR3 residues: CASSYRSGTGFYEQYF. DNA of the CDR3: TGTGCCAGCAGCTACCGCTCCGGGACAGGGTTCTACGAGCAGTACTTC.

The chain combines TRBV27 with TRBJ1-2; TRBD1 matches 8 bases. The V gene's germline CDR1 is MNHEY and CDR2 SMNVEV (reference sequence). This CDR3 is built from 15 residues. Unmatched junction bases numbered 7, after V lost 3 bases and J lost 4 bases. The CDR3 reads CASSFNAGGSYGYTF. CDR3 coding DNA: TGTGCCAGCAGTTTCAACGCAGGGGGCAGCTATGGCTACACCTTC.

The chain combines TRBV9 with TRBJ1-2; weak D call: TRBD1 (5 bases). V lost 5 bases, J lost 0 bases, and 20 bases lay in between. Germline V gene lookup returns CDR1 SGDLS and CDR2 YYNGEE. The CDR3 extends over 17 amino acids. CDR3 nucleotides: TGTGCCAGCAGTCCTACGGGACTTTCCACAGCTAACTATGGCTACACCTTC. This translates into CASSPTGLSTANYGYTF.